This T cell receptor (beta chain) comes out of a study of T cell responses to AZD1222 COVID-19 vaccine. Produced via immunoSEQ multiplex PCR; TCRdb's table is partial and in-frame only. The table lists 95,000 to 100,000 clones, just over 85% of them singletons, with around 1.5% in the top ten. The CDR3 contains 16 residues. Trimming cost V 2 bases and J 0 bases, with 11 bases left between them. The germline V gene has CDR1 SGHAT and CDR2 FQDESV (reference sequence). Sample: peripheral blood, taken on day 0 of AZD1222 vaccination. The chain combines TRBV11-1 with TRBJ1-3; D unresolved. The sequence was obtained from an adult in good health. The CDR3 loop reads CASSLSSLGSGNTIYF. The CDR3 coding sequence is TGTGCCAGCAGCTTATCGTCCCTGGGCTCTGGAAACACCATATATTTT.